This T cell receptor beta chain was sequenced during a study of CD8+CD57+ T cells in acquired aplastic anemia. On the study more broadly: Mean DNA quantity obtained from sorted CD4+ and CD8+ cells was 3 to 4 ug.

Genomic DNA provided the template from which TCR beta VDJ and CDR3 profiles were obtained. TCRdb re-called the reads through MiXCR, storing one row per CDR3 protein. In the table there are just over 450,000 distinct CDR3 sequences, around a third of which are singletons. In its sample, this clonotype was seen a few times. Its antigen is still unknown. The junction and the germline gene differ at one end; a read error may be behind it. Study-level points and caveats: In CD8+ cells, Simpson's diversity showed no significant difference between patients and controls. A set of approximately 29 CD8+ CDR3 sequences was shared between patients and controls, and these sequences appeared highly expressed in patients.

The CDR3 runs 13 residues. Germline CDR1 LNHDA, CDR2 SQIVND (reference sequence). CD8+CD57+ cell expansion had been shown by flow cytometry in patients chosen for sequencing. This chain uses TRBV19 with TRBJ2-5; 9 nucleotides align to TRBD2. The receptor's source is a human donor with aplastic anemia. Sequencing was performed on sorted CD4+, CD8+, or CD8+CD57+ T cells (not recorded which) from PBMCs. The CDR3, as DNA: TGTGCCAGTACGACTAGCGGACAAGAGCCCCAGTACTTC. Protein product: CASTTSGQEPQYF.